What follows are 31 T cell receptor beta chains derived from one specimen sequenced in a study of shared clonotypes between healthy human individuals (dated by TCRdb to 2019 to 2021). Library prep was done by the immunoSEQ multiplex PCR assay. TCRdb limited this immuneACCESS table to in-frame rearrangements with V and J called. A share of clones is missing; checked studies link under half to unresolved V genes, and the rest is unexplained. Across this sample there are around 2.5 million clones, with over 85% seen only once. Of the sample, roughly 0.36% is held by the ten largest clones. Sequenced sample: naive CD4+ T cells from PBMCs. Per the publication, the cell subset or site label means: CD45RA+ positively selected. The receptors originated from a man between 18 and 29 years old in good health. Some clones in this sample may be carry-over from other donors' samples.

Concerning this clone: The same CDR3 can be traced to other DNA sequences in this sample. This chain joins TRBV7-7 and TRBJ2-3; 7 bases are a match to TRBD1. This CDR3 region has 14 residues. The trim removed 5 bases at V and 0 bases at J, leaving 2 bases unmatched. Germline lookup yields CDR1 SSHAT and CDR2 FNYEAQ (reference sequence). The CDR3 loop reads CASSRGQSTDTQYF. For the CDR3, the DNA is TGTGCCAGCAGCCGGGGACAGAGCACAGATACGCAGTATTTT.

The J gene is TRBJ1-6, the V gene TRBV29-1; D not resolved. This CDR3 is built from 14 residues. Germline CDR1 SQVTM, CDR2 ANQGSEA. V gave up 5 bases and J gave up 6 bases, with 14 bases separating them. The CDR3 DNA is TGCAGCGTTCAGAGTGGCGGGTTTAATTCACCCCTCCACTTT. Translating gives CSVQSGGFNSPLHF.

The chain joins TRBV5-6 to TRBJ1-2; 7 bases fit TRBD1. V gave up 4 bases and J gave up 3 bases; unmatched junction bases: 9. Germline loops: CDR1 SGHDT, CDR2 YYEEEE. CDR3 length: 15 amino acids. The CDR3 sequence: CASSPPGQIYYGYTF. CDR3 DNA: TGTGCCAGCAGCCCCCCGGGACAGATTTACTATGGCTACACCTTC. The variable domain in full, completed from reference TRBV5-6 and TRBJ1-2, reads DAGVTQSPTHLIKTRGQQVTLRCSPKSGHDTVSWYQQALGQGPQFIFQYYEEEERQRGNFPDRFSGHQFPNYSSELNVNALLLGDSALYLCASSPPGQIYYGYTFGSGTRLTVV.

The chain uses TRBV30 and TRBJ2-2, with D unresolved. The V and J ends lost 6 bases and 0 bases respectively, with 8 bases between them. Germline CDR1 is GTSNPN and CDR2 is SVGIG (reference sequence). This CDR3 contains 13 residues. The CDR3 reads CACSAANTGELFF. In DNA, the CDR3 is TGTGCCTGTTCGGCGGCGAACACCGGGGAGCTGTTTTTT.

In this sample, this clone turned up a few times. The sample holds other DNA sequences that translate to the same CDR3. The rearrangement links TRBV9 to TRBJ1-1; the match to TRBD1 covers 7 bases. CDR1 and CDR2 from the germline V gene are SGDLS and YYNGEE. Trimming took 5 bases from V and 4 from J; bases not matched to a gene: 8. The CDR3 spans 14 residues. CDR3 nucleotides: TGTGCCAGCAGTGGGACAGTTGGTGGCACTGAAGCTTTCTTT. This sequence encodes CASSGTVGGTEAFF.

As for this clone: Other DNA sequences from this sample encode an identical CDR3 as well. CDR3 region: CAWSVWGGDQPQHF. The CDR3 DNA is TGTGCCTGGAGTGTATGGGGGGGCGATCAGCCCCAGCATTTT. The gene calls are TRBV30 and TRBJ1-5; TRBD1 might be the D (6 bases). In germline, CDR1 is GTSNPN, CDR2 SVGIG (reference sequence). V dropped 0 bases and J dropped 5 bases, with 11 bases sitting between them. The CDR3 is made up of 14 amino acids.

This chain connects TRBV25-1 to TRBJ1-1, with TRBD1 matching over 8 bases. This CDR3 spans 15 amino acids. Unmatched junction bases numbered 13, after V lost 3 bases and J lost 10 bases. CDR1 is MGHDK and CDR2 is SYGVNS in the germline V gene. The CDR3 spells CASSDSGQGVVAAFF. CDR3 nucleotide sequence: TGTGCCAGCAGTGACTCTGGACAGGGAGTAGTCGCAGCTTTCTTT.

The rearrangement joins TRBV7-2 to TRBJ2-5; D tentatively fits TRBD1 or TRBD2 (6 bases each). V was cut by 5 bases and J by 5 bases, with 18 bases left in between. The CDR3 loop spans 15 amino acids. Germline CDR1 SGHTA, CDR2 FQGNSA. In DNA form, the CDR3 reads TGTGCCAGCAGCCTGACCCCCACAGGGAGGGAGACCCAGTACTTC. Protein product: CASSLTPTGRETQYF.

The chain combines TRBV4-3 with TRBJ1-1, with D possibly matching TRBD1 (5 bases). Trimming stripped 0 bases from V and 5 bases from J, with 13 bases between. The germline V gene encodes CDR1 LGHNA and CDR2 YSLEER. CDR3 length equals 15 residues. CDR3 coding DNA: TGCGCCAGCAGCCAAGAATCGCAGGGAGGGACTGAAGCTTTCTTT. Its translation: CASSQESQGGTEAFF.

This clone was seen just once. The chain recombines TRBV6-1 with TRBJ1-6; tentatively, D is TRBD1 (6 bases). Germline assignment: CDR1 MNHNS and CDR2 SASEGT. V lost 5 bases and J 9 bases, leaving 8 bases between the germline ends. CDR3 length: 12 residues. This CDR3 is CASSTGFSPLHF. In DNA form, the CDR3 reads TGTGCCAGCAGTACAGGGTTTTCACCCCTCCACTTT.

This chain connects TRBV5-4 to TRBJ2-7, with 9 bases aligning to TRBD2. The germline CDR1 and CDR2 sequences are SGHNT and YYREEE (reference sequence). The ends lost 3 bases at V and 3 bases at J; junction bases unmatched: 7. The CDR3 totals 15 residues. The CDR3, as DNA: TGTGCCAGCAGCTCCGCTAGCGGGAAAGACTACGAGCAGTACTTC. This codes for CASSSASGKDYEQYF.

This clone was counted only a few times. The J gene is TRBJ1-4, the V gene TRBV9; 10 bases match TRBD1. Germline loops: CDR1 SGDLS, CDR2 YYNGEE. V was clipped by 1 base and J by 6 bases; unmatched bases: 3. The length of the CDR3 is 15 residues. CDR3 in amino acids: CASSVMGTGDEKLFF. CDR3 coding DNA: TGTGCCAGCAGCGTAATGGGGACAGGGGATGAAAAACTGTTTTTT.

The CDR3 DNA reads as TGTGCCAGCAGGAACAGGGTTGGAGAGACCCAGTACTTC. Translation gives CASRNRVGETQYF. The rearrangement links TRBV13 to TRBJ2-5, with D tentatively TRBD1 (6 bases). The CDR3 covers 13 residues. Between the trimmed V and J ends, which lost 6 bases and 4 bases, there was a span of 12 bases. CDR1 is PRHDT and CDR2 is FYEKMQ in the germline V gene (reference sequence).

This chain connects TRBV5-6 to TRBJ2-2; 8 bases match TRBD2. Germline V lookup: CDR1 SGHDT, CDR2 YYEEEE. The CDR3 length is 16 residues. V lost 2 bases and J lost 0; bases outside the gene matches: 3. The CDR3 nucleotides are TGTGCCAGCAGCTTCCTAGCGGGCGCGAACACCGGGGAGCTGTTTTTT. Its protein is CASSFLAGANTGELFF.

The V gene is TRBV28, the J gene TRBJ2-2; tentatively, D is TRBD2 (5 bases). CDR3 length: 14 amino acids. V lost 6 bases to trimming and J lost 5 bases, with 13 bases between them. Germline V gene lookup returns CDR1 MDHEN and CDR2 SYDVKM. The CDR3 region has the DNA TGTGCCAGCAGCAACAACAGAGGGACCGGGGAGCTGTTTTTT. Translated, it gives CASSNNRGTGELFF.

This sequence joins TRBV7-3 and TRBJ2-5; D is uncertain. V shed 0 bases and J shed 4 bases, with 6 bases lying between them. The CDR3 totals 13 residues. Germline assignment: CDR1 SGHTA and CDR2 FQGTGA. CDR3 nucleotide sequence: TGTGCCAGCAGCTTAACGGCCGGAGAGACCCAGTACTTC. Translation: CASSLTAGETQYF.

As for this clone: Other DNA sequences within the sample encode an identical CDR3. The chain has TRBV7-9 and TRBJ1-5; D call uncertain. Trimming removed 2 bases from V and 7 bases from J, with 6 bases in between. This CDR3 is 12 amino acids long. Germline V gives CDR1 SEHNR, CDR2 FQNEAQ (reference sequence). The chain's CDR3 is CASSLNNQPQHF. The CDR3 DNA is TGTGCCAGCAGCTTAAACAACCAGCCCCAGCATTTT.

The J gene is TRBJ2-2, the V gene TRBV5-4; 8 nucleotides align to TRBD1. Germline V gene data show CDR1 as SGHNT and CDR2 as YYREEE (reference sequence). The CDR3 is 17 amino acids. J was trimmed by 7 bases and V by 2 bases; bases with no gene match: 13. The chain's CDR3 is CASSLAFRTGSNGELFF. CDR3 DNA sequence: TGTGCCAGCAGCTTAGCTTTTAGGACAGGGTCGAACGGGGAGCTGTTTTTT.

The chain joins TRBV7-3 to TRBJ1-1; D is unresolved. In germline, CDR1 is SGHTA, CDR2 FQGTGA. The CDR3 extends over 16 amino acids. V lost 2 bases and J lost 2, with 15 bases in between. CDR3 bases: TGTGCCAGCAGCTTAGGAGGGCACAGAATAAACACTGAAGCTTTCTTT. Protein product: CASSLGGHRINTEAFF.

The chain carries TRBV7-3 and TRBJ1-2; no firm D call. Trimming removed 0 bases at V and 7 bases at J, with 9 bases between. Germline CDR1 reads SGHTA; CDR2 reads FQGTGA. The CDR3 loop spans 13 amino acids. The CDR3 coding sequence is TGTGCCAGCAGCTTAACTACCAATACTGGCTACACCTTC. This sequence encodes CASSLTTNTGYTF.

V and J are TRBV2 and TRBJ1-1; perhaps TRBD1 as D (6 bases). This CDR3 comprises 10 residues. Germline V gives CDR1 SNHLY, CDR2 FYNNEI. V was cut by 9 bases and J by 11 bases, with 13 bases left in between. Written as DNA, the CDR3 is TGTGCCAGTGGGGGCAGGGGTGCTTTCTTT. Protein sequence: CASGGRGAFF. The full variable domain, in which reference TRBV2 and TRBJ1-1 provide the parts outside the CDR3, is EPEVTQTPSHQVTQMGQEVILRCVPISNHLYFYWYRQILGQKVEFLVSFYNNEISEKSEIFDDQFSVERPDGSNFTLKIRSTKLEDSAMYFCASGGRGAFFGQGTRLTVV.

The chain has TRBV28 and TRBJ2-3, with TRBD2 identical over 13 bases. V lost 2 bases and J lost 1; bases outside the gene matches: 6. This CDR3 comprises 18 residues. Germline V gene data show CDR1 as MDHEN and CDR2 as SYDVKM. CDR3 sequence (DNA): TGTGCCAGCAGTTTAAGGACTAGCGGGAGTCGGGGCACAGATACGCAGTATTTT. The encoded protein is CASSLRTSGSRGTDTQYF.

This chain links TRBV9 with TRBJ2-3; 9 nucleotides match TRBD1. CDR3 length equals 17 residues. The V segment lost 4 bases and the J segment 2 bases; nucleotides outside the gene matches: 11. Germline V gene lookup returns CDR1 SGDLS and CDR2 YYNGEE. CDR3 in DNA: TGTGCCAGCAGCTCACGTATGGGGGACAGGGTCACAGATACGCAGTATTTT. It is translated as CASSSRMGDRVTDTQYF. The full variable domain, with the rest looked up from reference TRBV9 and TRBJ2-3, is DSGVTQTPKHLITATGQRVTLRCSPRSGDLSVYWYQQSLDQGLQFLIQYYNGEERAKGNILERFSAQQFPDLHSELNLSSLELGDSALYFCASSSRMGDRVTDTQYFGPGTRLTVL.

This chain connects TRBV7-6 to TRBJ2-7, with TRBD2 matching over 12 bases. J lost 3 bases, V lost 4 bases, and 7 bases had no gene match. The V gene's germline CDR1 is SGHVS and CDR2 FNYEAQ. The CDR3 is made up of 16 amino acids. The CDR3 region is CASSSGLAGRGYEQYF. The CDR3 DNA reads as TGTGCCAGCAGCTCGGGACTAGCGGGCCGTGGCTACGAGCAGTACTTC.

This clone has only one observation. The CDR3 is CASSYSPTGPEAFF. In DNA form, the CDR3 reads TGTGCCAGCAGTTACTCCCCCACGGGCCCTGAAGCTTTCTTT. The gene calls are TRBV6-5 and TRBJ1-1; D gene unclear. Germline V gene lookup returns CDR1 MNHEY and CDR2 SVGAGI. The ends were cut back, 0 bases at V and 6 bases at J, with 11 bases in the middle. The CDR3 loop spans 14 amino acids.

A note on this clone: This specimen includes other DNA sequences encoding the same CDR3. The chain combines TRBV4-1 with TRBJ2-7, with TRBD2 identical over 9 bases. Germline CDR1 reads MGHRA; CDR2 reads YSYEKL. V dropped 1 base and J dropped 0; count of bases not matched to a gene: 4. This CDR3 has 16 amino acids. The CDR3 loop is CASSQGLAGPSYEQYF. The CDR3 coding sequence is TGCGCCAGCAGCCAAGGGCTAGCGGGGCCCTCCTACGAGCAGTACTTC.

The rearrangement uses TRBV10-3 and TRBJ2-3, with D possibly TRBD1 on 5 matching bases. Trimming left V 4 bases short and J 0 bases short, with 11 bases between. The CDR3 is 15 amino acids. Germline-derived CDR1 and CDR2 are ENHRY and SYGVKD. As DNA, the CDR3 is TGTGCCATCAGTGGGGGCGGAACTAGCACAGATACGCAGTATTTT. Translated: CAISGGGTSTDTQYF.

This chain links TRBV27 with TRBJ1-4, with 7 positions matching TRBD1. CDR1 and CDR2 (germline): MNHEY, SMNVEV (reference sequence). CDR3 length: 12 amino acids. After removal of 6 bases from V and 10 bases from J, the junction contained 5 bases not matched to a gene. DNA of the CDR3: TGTGCCAGCAGGTTCCAGGGGGGAAAACTGTTTTTT. Its protein product is CASRFQGGKLFF. Full variable domain (rest looked up from reference TRBV27 and TRBJ1-4): EAQVTQNPRYLITVTGKKLTVTCSQNMNHEYMSWYRQDPGLGLRQIYYSMNVEVTDKGDVPEGYKVSRKEKRNFPLILESPSPNQTSLYFCASRFQGGKLFFGSGTQLSVL.

V gene TRBV28 combines with J gene TRBJ1-1; D not resolved. The CDR3 has 14 residues. Germline V gives CDR1 MDHEN, CDR2 SYDVKM. V lost 3 bases to trimming and J lost 4 bases, with 12 bases between them. The CDR3 nucleotides are TGTGCCAGCAGTTTCGGGCGGCTGGGCACTGAAGCTTTCTTT. Amino acids: CASSFGRLGTEAFF.

The chain links TRBV6-5 to TRBJ2-2; tentative D call: TRBD2 (7 bases). The CDR3 has 16 amino acids. V was cut by 2 bases and J by 6 bases, with 16 bases left in between. The germline CDR1 and CDR2 sequences are MNHEY and SVGAGI. CDR3 amino acids: CASSYAGAQGAGELFF. The CDR3 coding sequence is TGTGCCAGCAGTTACGCGGGGGCGCAGGGAGCCGGGGAGCTGTTTTTT.

V usage is TRBV5-1 and J usage is TRBJ2-2, with 9 bases aligning to TRBD1. Trimming took 3 bases from V and 7 from J; bases not matched to a gene: 10. Per germline, CDR1 SGHRS and CDR2 YFSETQ. This CDR3 contains 16 residues. Written as DNA, the CDR3 is TGCGCCAGCAGCTCATGGCCGGGACAGGGAATCGGGGAGCTGTTTTTT. This codes for CASSSWPGQGIGELFF.